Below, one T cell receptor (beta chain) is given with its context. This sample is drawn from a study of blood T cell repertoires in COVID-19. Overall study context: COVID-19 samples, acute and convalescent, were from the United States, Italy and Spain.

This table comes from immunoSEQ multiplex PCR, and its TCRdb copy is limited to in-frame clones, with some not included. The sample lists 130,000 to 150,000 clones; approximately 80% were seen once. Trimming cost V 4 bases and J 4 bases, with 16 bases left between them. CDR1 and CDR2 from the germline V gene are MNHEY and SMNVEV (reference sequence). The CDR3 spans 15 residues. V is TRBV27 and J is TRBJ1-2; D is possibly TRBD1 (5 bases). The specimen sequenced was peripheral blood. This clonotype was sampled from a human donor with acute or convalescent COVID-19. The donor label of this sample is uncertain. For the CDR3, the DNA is TGTGCCAGCAGTTACCAGGGCTCATCCGGCTATGGCTACACCTTC. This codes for CASSYQGSSGYGYTF.